This is a list of T cell receptor beta chains from one sample in a study of blood T cell repertoires in COVID-19. Assay: immunoSEQ multiplex PCR; the TCRdb copy retains only in-frame clones and omits some. Among roughly 570,000 clones listed, about 89% were seen once. Sequenced input: peripheral blood. These receptors all stem from a woman in her forties or fifties with COVID-19, enrolled during active disease. Both conserved end residues are trimmed from each CDR3.

v_gene	j_gene	CDR3aa
TRBV25-1	TRBJ1-2	ASSWGQEGGYT
TRBV5-1	TRBJ1-3	ASSGGTGSSSGNTIY
TRBV5-1	TRBJ2-3	ASSLVLAGARDTQY
TRBV18	TRBJ1-1	ASSTTGNTEAF
TRBV9	TRBJ1-4	ASSPTTGGTPLF
TRBV30	TRBJ1-6	ACGAGEGYNSPLH
TRBV12-3/TRBV12-4	TRBJ2-3	ASSYLLDTQY
TRBV12-3/TRBV12-4	TRBJ1-2	ASSLQGTGYT
TRBV19	TRBJ1-1	ASSIGVGTEAF
TRBV2	TRBJ2-1	ASRDYPYNEQF
TRBV2	TRBJ2-3	ASNRDRGTDTQY
TRBV28	TRBJ1-1	ASIQGGLEAF
TRBV12-5	TRBJ1-6	ASGFQTGRAPNSPLH
TRBV3-1/TRBV3-2	TRBJ2-2	ASSLRGIPQNWELF
TRBV28	TRBJ2-5	ASSLPRLAGQETQY
TRBV11-2	TRBJ2-7	ASSLPIGTVSEQY
TRBV9	TRBJ2-3	ASSPYGGDGDTQY
TRBV5-1	TRBJ1-1	ASSPGRPTEAF
TRBV29-1	TRBJ2-5	SVDRGTETQY
TRBV5-1	TRBJ2-5	ASLRFYSSGETQY
TRBV27	TRBJ2-7	ASAAGNSYEQY
TRBV9	TRBJ2-2	ASSVRSGGADTGELF
TRBV27	TRBJ1-3	ASRSHRTGAGNTIY
TRBV5-1	TRBJ1-2	ASSLETGYYGYT
TRBV5-4	TRBJ2-3	ASSRDTDTQY
TRBV6-5	TRBJ2-1	ASRDDRRVDNEQF
TRBV10-3	TRBJ1-6	AISESGAGNNSPLH
TRBV15	TRBJ2-3	ATGGERADTQY
TRBV2	TRBJ2-6	ASSSVASSGANVLT
TRBV19	TRBJ1-2	ASMIGVSGYT
TRBV19	TRBJ2-3	ASMRAGTTDTQY
TRBV18	TRBJ1-1	ASSSQGITEAF
TRBV9	TRBJ2-3	ASSTLGGARKDTQY
TRBV4-1	TRBJ2-7	ASSATGTEFYEQY
TRBV6-5	TRBJ2-1	ASTIGGRAEQF
TRBV7-9	TRBJ1-5	ASSEDRNQPQH
TRBV15	TRBJ2-1	AVLATSSYNEQF
TRBV5-1	TRBJ2-4	ASSLDRGTDIQY
TRBV7-9	TRBJ2-2	ASSRTGELF
TRBV23-1	TRBJ2-7	ASSQLHRTYEQY
TRBV3-1/TRBV3-2	TRBJ1-3	ASSGRTNSGNTIY
TRBV18	TRBJ1-1	ASSSTASDTEAF
TRBV6-6	TRBJ1-5	ASSLGQGGFQPQH
TRBV12-3/TRBV12-4	TRBJ1-1	ASTLDRMTF
TRBV28	TRBJ2-2	ASSLYRGTGELF
TRBV5-1	TRBJ1-3	ASSADRSSGNTIY
TRBV13	TRBJ2-7	ASSLPSGGGEQY
TRBV6-2/TRBV6-3	TRBJ2-1	ASSYRGIHEQF
TRBV18	TRBJ2-3	ASSRGQGTNTQY
TRBV2	TRBJ1-5	ASSVNRVGQPQH
TRBV9	TRBJ2-5	ASSGPGVQTQY
TRBV12-3/TRBV12-4	TRBJ1-5	ASSIGDQPQH
TRBV7-9	TRBJ2-2	ASSLSGQVTGELF
TRBV2	TRBJ2-2	ASARGRQMDTGELF
TRBV2	TRBJ2-1	ASSDTDGVKQF
TRBV19	TRBJ1-1	ASSVQGGDTEAF
TRBV12-5	TRBJ1-1	ASGPAQGGTEAF